The 29 T cell receptor beta chains below were found in one sample sequenced in a study of spatial heterogeneity in lung cancer. The sample's time point: sample taken at primary tumor resection. TCRdb called the 5' RACE reads again in MiXCR, with one record for every CDR3 protein. This table holds about 80,000 distinct CDR3 sequences, under 8.5% found once. The source was PBMCs, collected at surgery. All receptors derive from a male donor with early-stage non-small cell lung cancer.

CDR3 region: CSARALDSPLHF. DNA of the CDR3: TGCAGTGCTAGAGCTTTGGATTCACCCCTCCACTTT. This sequence joins TRBV20-1 and TRBJ1-6; D gene uncertain. The V gene's germline CDR1 is DFQATT and CDR2 SNEGSKA (reference sequence). CDR3 length equals 12 residues. Trimming took off 1 base at V and 8 bases at J, with 6 bases between the two ends.

In its sample, this clonotype was seen many times. This sequence joins TRBV14 and TRBJ1-5; possible D gene TRBD1, 5 bases. Trimming took off 0 bases at V and 4 bases at J, with 10 bases between the two ends. The V gene's germline CDR1 is SGHDN and CDR2 FVKESK. This CDR3 comprises 15 residues. The CDR3, as DNA: TGTGCCAGCAGCCAAGAGTTGGGACTGAATCAGCCCCAGCATTTT. This encodes CASSQELGLNQPQHF.

This clonotype was seen repeatedly, ten times or more. Its ends do not fully match the called genes, so a read error is possible. V is TRBV20-1 and J is TRBJ1-3, with a possible D match to TRBD1 (6 bases). Germline V CDR1 and CDR2: DFQATT, SNEGSKA (reference sequence). CDR3 length: 13 amino acids. The CDR3 DNA follows: TGCAGTGCGAGAGACAGGCCTGGAAACACCATATATTTT. As protein: CSARDRPGNTIYF.

The rearrangement uses TRBV5-1 and TRBJ1-1; TRBD1 matches at 7 bases. CDR3 length: 15 amino acids. Germline V gene lookup returns CDR1 SGHRS and CDR2 YFSETQ. Losses at the gene ends were 1 base for V and 2 bases for J; bases not matched to a gene: 5. CDR3 sequence reads: CASSLSGQLNTEAFF. In DNA form, the CDR3 reads TGCGCCAGCAGCTTGTCGGGACAGCTAAACACTGAAGCTTTCTTT.

This clonotype has at least ten counts. The CDR3 loop is CASSEGRNFQETQYF. As DNA, the CDR3 is TGCGCCAGCAGTGAGGGGCGGAACTTCCAAGAGACCCAGTACTTC. The J gene is TRBJ2-5, the V gene TRBV10-2; D is undetermined. Trimming cost V 2 bases and J 1 base, with 11 bases left between them. CDR1 WSHSY and CDR2 SAAADI come from the germline V gene. The CDR3 extends over 15 amino acids.

The J gene is TRBJ2-7, the V gene TRBV20-1; TRBD2 matches 7 bases. The V segment lost 5 bases and the J segment 0 bases; nucleotides outside the gene matches: 7. The CDR3 is 14 residues long. From germline, CDR1 is DFQATT and CDR2 SNEGSKA (reference sequence). CDR3 amino acids: CSAAPGGFSYEQYF. The CDR3 nucleotides read TGCAGTGCTGCCCCGGGGGGATTCTCCTACGAGCAGTACTTC.

The V and J genes are TRBV12-3 or TRBV12-4 and TRBJ2-2; D possibly uses TRBD1 or TRBD2 (6 bases each). The CDR3 is made up of 13 amino acids. V was pared by 5 bases and J by 5 bases, with 9 bases between. The CDR3 DNA reads TGTGCCAGCAGTAAAGGGGGGACCGGGGAGCTGTTTTTT. It encodes CASSKGGTGELFF.

This clonotype was seen repeatedly, ten times or more. The chain carries TRBV9 and TRBJ2-1, with TRBD1 as a possible D gene (6 bases). The CDR3 runs to 15 residues. Between the trimmed V and J ends, which lost 0 bases and 9 bases, there was a span of 16 bases. CDR1 and CDR2 from the germline V gene are SGDLS and YYNGEE. The CDR3 protein is CASSVGAVRGIEQFF. CDR3 nucleotide sequence: TGTGCCAGCAGCGTAGGGGCAGTCAGGGGAATTGAGCAGTTCTTC.

This rearrangement joins TRBV20-1 to TRBJ2-3; unclear D gene. V gave up 0 bases and J gave up 3 bases, with 7 bases separating them. Germline CDR1 and CDR2: DFQATT and SNEGSKA (reference sequence). The CDR3 loop spans 13 amino acids. This CDR3 reads CSARDPGTDTQYF. The CDR3 nucleotides are TGCAGTGCTAGAGATCCTGGTACAGATACGCAGTATTTT.

This clonotype came up a few times. J is TRBJ1-1 and V is TRBV7-9, with D possibly being TRBD1 (5 bases). The CDR3 loop spans 13 amino acids. Germline V gene data show CDR1 as SEHNR and CDR2 as FQNEAQ (reference sequence). Deletions cut 5 bases from V and 1 base from J, with 8 bases between. CDR3: CASSEGRNTEAFF. The CDR3 DNA reads TGTGCCAGCAGCGAGGGACGGAACACTGAAGCTTTCTTT.

This clonotype was seen at least ten times. This rearrangement joins TRBV4-3 to TRBJ1-2; D might be TRBD1 (5 bases). The germline V and J ends were trimmed by 1 base and 2 bases, with 11 bases remaining between them. Germline-derived CDR1 and CDR2 are LGHNA and YSLEER. The CDR3 length is 15 residues. CDR3 DNA sequence: TGCGCCAGCAGCCAAGGGTGGTCAGGGAACTATGGCTACACCTTC. Translated, it gives CASSQGWSGNYGYTF.

This clonotype was detected many times. This chain uses TRBV6-2 or TRBV6-3 with TRBJ2-4; D perhaps matches TRBD1 (6 bases). The germline gives CDR1 MNHEY, CDR2 SVGEGT. The CDR3 is 13 amino acids. Trimming removed 6 bases from V and 5 bases from J, with 11 bases in between. CDR3 DNA: TGTGCCAGCAGAACAGGGTATGAAAACATTCAGTACTTC. Amino acids: CASRTGYENIQYF.

In its sample, this clonotype was seen many times. The rearrangement joins TRBV10-3 to TRBJ1-1, with a tentative D call TRBD1 (5 bases). Germline V CDR1 and CDR2: ENHRY, SYGVKD. The CDR3 runs to 13 residues. V lost 11 bases and J 0 bases, leaving 13 bases between the germline ends. In DNA, the CDR3 is TGTGCCCTGCGCAGGGATATGAACACTGAAGCTTTCTTT. Its translation is CALRRDMNTEAFF.

This clonotype was recorded at least ten times. The chain recombines TRBV10-3 with TRBJ1-1, with D possibly TRBD1 on 6 matching bases. This CDR3 is 13 amino acids long. The V end was cut by 0 bases, the J end by 8 bases, with 10 bases between. Germline V gene sequence: CDR1 ENHRY, CDR2 SYGVKD. CDR3 sequence: CAISESSGQEAFF. Here the CDR3 DNA reads TGTGCCATCAGTGAGTCCTCCGGACAGGAAGCTTTCTTT.

This sequence joins TRBV20-1 and TRBJ2-3; D might be TRBD2 (6 bases). Trimming shortened V by 1 base and J by 0 bases, and 14 bases separated the two germline ends. CDR3 length: 16 residues. Germline CDR1 is DFQATT and CDR2 is SNEGSKA (reference sequence). This CDR3 is CSARAHWAGSTDTQYF. CDR3 DNA sequence: TGCAGTGCTAGAGCCCACTGGGCGGGAAGCACAGATACGCAGTATTTT.

This clonotype appeared a few times. The chain joins TRBV24-1 to TRBJ1-1, with D uncertain. The CDR3 consists of 13 residues. Germline CDR1 KGHDR, CDR2 SFDVKD. V lost 3 bases to trimming and J lost 1 base, with 5 bases between them. CDR3 coding DNA: TGTGCCACCAGTGATCCTAGGAACACTGAAGCTTTCTTT. Translation: CATSDPRNTEAFF.

This clonotype was counted at least ten times. The chain combines TRBV20-1 with TRBJ1-1, with a weak D call TRBD1 (5 bases). CDR1 is DFQATT and CDR2 is SNEGSKA in the germline V gene (reference sequence). V was cut by 6 bases and J by 0 bases, with 23 bases left in between. The length of the CDR3 is 17 residues. The CDR3 sequence: CSALGTGSTGMNTEAFF. In nucleotides, the CDR3 is TGCAGTGCCCTAGGGACGGGGTCAACGGGGATGAACACTGAAGCTTTCTTT.

This clonotype was detected ten times or more. The V call is TRBV4-2, the J call TRBJ2-7, with 8 bases that match TRBD1. The CDR3 has 14 residues. J lost 5 bases, V lost 0 bases, and 3 bases had no gene match. Per the germline V gene, CDR1 is LGHNA and CDR2 is YNFKEQ. Here the CDR3 DNA reads TGTGCCAGCAGCCAAGAGGGACAGGCCGACGAGCAGTACTTC. Residues: CASSQEGQADEQYF.

J is TRBJ2-1 and V is TRBV19; 8 bases agree with TRBD2. V shed 10 bases, J shed 7 bases, and the junction held 9 bases outside the gene matches. The CDR3 length is 13 residues. Germline assignment: CDR1 LNHDA and CDR2 SQIVND (reference sequence). The CDR3: CATRREGRNEQFF. The CDR3 nucleotides are TGTGCCACAAGACGGGAGGGCCGAAATGAGCAGTTCTTC.

This clonotype was picked up many times. The chain is built from TRBV11-3 and TRBJ1-3; D is unclear. There are 16 residues in the CDR3. Germline V gene sequence: CDR1 SGHNT, CDR2 YENEEA. V gave up 3 bases and J gave up 0 bases, with 12 bases separating them. CDR3 loop: CASSFEGRLSGNTIYF. CDR3 nucleotides: TGTGCCAGCAGCTTCGAAGGACGCCTCTCTGGAAACACCATATATTTT.

The CDR3 loop reads CASSYLGGEETQYF. CDR3 bases: TGTGCCAGCAGTTACTTGGGGGGGGAAGAGACCCAGTACTTC. The rearrangement links TRBV6-5 to TRBJ2-5; 7 bases match TRBD2. V was clipped by 1 base and J by 3 bases; unmatched bases: 2. Per germline, CDR1 MNHEY and CDR2 SVGAGI. The CDR3 extends over 14 amino acids.

This clonotype was seen at least ten times. This rearrangement joins TRBV18 to TRBJ1-5; D gene ambiguous. Trimming shortened V by 3 bases and J by 1 base, and 7 bases separated the two germline ends. Germline lookup yields CDR1 KGHSH and CDR2 LQKENI. This CDR3 has 14 residues. CDR3 protein: CASSPLDSNQPQHF. In DNA, the CDR3 is TGTGCCAGCTCACCTCTGGACAGCAATCAGCCCCAGCATTTT.

In this sample, this clonotype turned up a few times. V and J are TRBV19 and TRBJ2-7; D may match TRBD1 or TRBD2 (6 bases each). With 6 bases removed from V and 3 bases from J, the gap between germline ends came to 21 bases. This CDR3 contains 16 residues. Per the germline V gene, CDR1 is LNHDA and CDR2 is SQIVND (reference sequence). The CDR3 here is CASSSMRDTLNYEQYF. The DNA of the CDR3 is TGTGCCAGTAGCTCGATGCGGGACACCCTAAACTACGAGCAGTACTTC.

Ten or more counts support this clonotype. This chain connects TRBV3-1 to TRBJ2-1; D uncertain. The CDR3 contains 14 residues. The V end lost 3 bases, the J end lost 8 bases, and 14 bases lay between the germline ends. Looked up from germline, CDR1 is LGHDT and CDR2 is YNNKEL (reference sequence). The DNA for the CDR3 is TGTGCCAGCAGCCATCTACGCGGTAGGGATGAGCAGTTCTTC. Its protein product is CASSHLRGRDEQFF.

The chain joins TRBV20-1 to TRBJ2-5; D is unclear. The ends were cut back, 5 bases at V and 1 base at J, with 14 bases in the middle. Looked up from germline, CDR1 is DFQATT and CDR2 is SNEGSKA (reference sequence). The CDR3 is 14 residues long. DNA for the CDR3: TGCAGTGCTTTGGAGCTGGCGGCCCAAGAGACCCAGTACTTC. Protein: CSALELAAQETQYF.

This rearrangement joins TRBV3-1 to TRBJ2-7, with D hard to call. The length of the CDR3 is 15 residues. Between the trimmed V and J ends, which lost 0 bases and 2 bases, there was a span of 11 bases. CDR1 is LGHDT and CDR2 is YNNKEL in the germline V gene (reference sequence). CDR3 sequence: CASSQDLRGAYEQYF. For the CDR3, the DNA is TGTGCCAGCAGCCAAGATCTCCGCGGAGCCTACGAGCAGTACTTC.

This clonotype was seen at least ten times. The genes are TRBV20-1 and TRBJ1-1; D ambiguous. There are 13 residues in the CDR3. V dropped 3 bases and J dropped 0 bases, with 8 bases sitting between them. CDR1 is DFQATT, CDR2 SNEGSKA, per germline (reference sequence). The CDR3 sequence: CSASGSVNTEAFF. The CDR3 nucleotides read TGCAGTGCTAGTGGGTCGGTGAACACTGAAGCTTTCTTT.

Comment on this clonotype: One end of the junction varies from germline; a read error may be responsible. The V and J genes are TRBV27 and TRBJ1-1; 7 nucleotides line up with TRBD1. Germline V gene data show CDR1 as MNHEY and CDR2 as SMNVEV (reference sequence). CDR3 length: 13 residues. The CDR3 DNA sequence: TGTACCAGCAGTCCAAGACAGGGATCCGAAGCTTTCTTT. Its translation is CTSSPRQGSEAFF.

The chain carries TRBV14 and TRBJ2-7; D could derive from TRBD1 or TRBD2 (5 bases each). V shed 4 bases and J shed 6 bases, with 16 bases lying between them. The length of the CDR3 is 14 residues. Germline CDR1 SGHDN, CDR2 FVKESK. The CDR3 sequence is CASSLRAGASEQYF. Here the CDR3 DNA reads TGTGCCAGCAGCCTACGAGCCGGGGCCTCCGAGCAGTACTTC.